These T cell receptor beta chains were read from a single sample in a study of blood T cell repertoires in COVID-19. Profiled with immunoSEQ multiplex PCR; TCRdb holds only in-frame clones, not every one. The table lists 220,000 or so clones, around 83% of them singletons. Sample: peripheral blood. The receptor set was obtained from a woman between 45 and 60 years old with COVID-19, enrolled during active disease. CDR3s include the opening cysteine and the closing phenylalanine or tryptophan. A D gene is named only where the DNA matches it firmly. Only part of the rows carry a size: once, few, many, or a class if the clone is expanded.

.	TRBV28	.	TRBJ2-1	CASSYRLEQFF	TGTGCCAGCAGTTACAGGCTTGAGCAGTTCTTC
.	TRBV7-2	TRBD2	TRBJ2-3	CASSLVGRGPDTQYF	TGTGCCAGCAGCTTAGTCGGGAGGGGTCCAGATACGCAGTATTTT
few	TRBV2	TRBD1	TRBJ2-6	CASSGDRSSGANVLTF	TGTGCCAGCAGTGGGGACAGAAGCTCTGGGGCCAACGTCCTGACTTTC
.	TRBV7-2	TRBD2	TRBJ2-1	CASRPVAGVSNEQFF	TGTGCCAGCAGGCCGGTCGCGGGGGTCAGCAATGAGCAGTTCTTC
.	TRBV7-6	.	TRBJ2-7	CASSPRPADFLEQYF	TGTGCCAGCAGCCCTCGACCCGCGGATTTTCTCGAGCAGTACTTC
.	TRBV7-8	.	TRBJ1-1	CASSLAPVFFKMNTEAFF	TGTGCCAGCAGCTTAGCGCCAGTGTTCTTTAAAATGAACACTGAAGCTTTCTTT
.	TRBV19	.	TRBJ1-3	CASNRFSGNTIYF	TGTGCCAGTAATCGGTTTTCAGGAAACACCATATATTTT
.	TRBV6-5	.	TRBJ2-2	CASSYSIARPGELFF	TGTGCCAGCAGTTACTCGATAGCTCGACCCGGGGAGCTGTTTTTT
once	TRBV5-1	TRBD2	TRBJ2-1	CASSLALAGVDEQFF	TGCGCCAGCAGCTTGGCTCTAGCGGGGGTTGATGAGCAGTTCTTC
.	TRBV30	.	TRBJ1-6	CAWSTGHYNSPLHF	TGTGCCTGGAGTACGGGACATTATAATTCACCCCTCCACTTT
.	TRBV27	.	TRBJ2-2	CASSYQGGGELFF	TGTGCCAGCAGTTACCAGGGAGGCGGGGAGCTGTTTTTT
.	TRBV27	TRBD1	TRBJ1-1	CASTWGTGATEAFF	TGTGCCAGCACCTGGGGGACAGGGGCCACTGAAGCTTTCTTT
few	TRBV11-3	.	TRBJ2-1	CASSSHLSSYNEQFF	TGTGCCAGCAGCTCCCATTTGAGCTCCTACAATGAGCAGTTCTTC
.	TRBV9	TRBD2	TRBJ2-2	CASSVRRSGENTGELFF	TGTGCCAGCAGCGTAAGACGTAGCGGGGAGAACACCGGGGAGCTGTTTTTT
once	TRBV6-1	TRBD2	TRBJ2-5	CASSELAGIYQETQYF	TGTGCCAGCAGTGAACTAGCGGGGATTTACCAAGAGACCCAGTACTTC
.	TRBV5-6	.	TRBJ2-7	CASSLGSVPQGGEQYF	TGTGCCAGCAGCTTAGGAAGTGTCCCTCAAGGGGGCGAGCAGTACTTC
.	TRBV4-3	TRBD1	TRBJ1-4	CASSQDGTGGEKLFF	TGCGCCAGCAGCCAAGACGGGACAGGGGGGGAAAAACTGTTTTTT
.	TRBV19	TRBD1	TRBJ1-5	CASWTGQGNQPQHF	TGTGCCAGTTGGACAGGGCAAGGCAATCAGCCCCAGCATTTT
.	TRBV3-1/TRBV3-2	.	TRBJ2-2	CASSQSQGRKTGELFF	TGTGCCAGCAGCCAATCCCAGGGGCGGAAGACCGGGGAGCTGTTTTTT
.	TRBV12-3/TRBV12-4	.	TRBJ2-2	CASTRGVPGELFF	TGTGCCAGCACCAGGGGGGTCCCCGGAGAGCTGTTTTTT
.	TRBV11-3	TRBD2	TRBJ2-1	CASSNLPLTSGRVNEQFF	TGTGCCAGCAGCAACCTCCCTCTGACTAGCGGGAGGGTGAATGAGCAGTTCTTC
.	TRBV30	.	TRBJ1-6	CAWSGPSSYNSPLHF	TGTGCCTGGAGTGGGCCTAGCTCCTATAATTCACCCCTCCACTTT
few	TRBV28	TRBD2	TRBJ2-3	CASSPSPGLGSLTDTQYF	TGTGCCAGCAGCCCTTCCCCGGGACTAGGGTCACTCACAGATACGCAGTATTTT
.	TRBV29-1	.	TRBJ1-1	CSVGYGEAFF	TGCAGCGTTGGATACGGTGAAGCTTTCTTT
once	TRBV11-2	.	TRBJ2-5	CASSLVRYQETQYF	TGTGCCAGCAGCTTAGTCAGATACCAAGAGACCCAGTACTTC
.	TRBV19	.	TRBJ2-7	CASSITGGIYEQYF	TGTGCCAGTAGTATAACGGGGGGCATCTACGAGCAGTACTTC
few	TRBV7-6	TRBD2	TRBJ2-7	CASSLTSGDSGYEQYF	TGTGCCAGCAGCTTAACTAGCGGGGATTCGGGCTACGAGCAGTACTTC
.	TRBV24-1	.	TRBJ2-3	CATSKGHPTKLPGLHTQYF	TGTGCCACCAGTAAGGGACATCCGACCAAACTTCCCGGTCTTCATACGCAGTATTTT
once	TRBV4-1	.	TRBJ2-2	CASSQRGNTGELFF	TGCGCCAGCAGCCAACGGGGAAACACCGGGGAGCTGTTTTTT
.	TRBV19	.	TRBJ1-5	CASTKGQGNQPQHF	TGTGCCAGTACCAAAGGGCAGGGGAATCAGCCCCAGCATTTT
.	TRBV27	.	TRBJ2-3	CASSSASWADTQYF	TGTGCCAGCAGTTCCGCTAGCTGGGCAGATACGCAGTATTTT
many	TRBV24-1	.	TRBJ2-1	CATSDMSTHNEQFF	TGTGCCACCAGTGATATGTCGACTCACAATGAGCAGTTCTTC
once	TRBV21-1	.	TRBJ2-7	CASSREEAGSAYEQYF	TGTGCCAGCAGCAGGGAGGAAGCGGGGTCCGCCTACGAGCAGTACTTC
.	TRBV12-5	TRBD2	TRBJ2-2	CASGLLGGLVDGELFF	TGTGCTAGTGGTTTGTTGGGAGGACTAGTTGACGGGGAGCTGTTTTTT
.	TRBV19	TRBD1	TRBJ1-6	CASSISQGQSPLHF	TGTGCCAGTAGTATTTCACAGGGACAGTCACCCCTCCACTTT
.	TRBV14	TRBD2	TRBJ2-1	CASSLAGGPPSYNEQFF	TGTGCCAGCAGTCTAGCGGGGGGGCCTCCGTCCTACAATGAGCAGTTCTTC
.	TRBV3-1/TRBV3-2	.	TRBJ1-5	CASSQVPGGSNQPQHF	TGTGCCAGCAGCCAAGTTCCTGGGGGGAGCAATCAGCCCCAGCATTTT
.	TRBV5-1	TRBD1	TRBJ1-2	CASSLVAGGDYGYTF	TGCGCCAGCAGCTTGGTTGCAGGGGGAGACTATGGCTACACCTTC
once	TRBV3-1/TRBV3-2	TRBD1	TRBJ1-5	CASSRTGGDSQPQHF	TGTGCCAGCAGTCGAACAGGGGGCGACTCTCAGCCCCAGCATTTT
few	TRBV7-2	TRBD1	TRBJ1-2	CASSLGGTAHFYTF	TGTGCCAGCAGCTTAGGTGGGACAGCGCATTTCTACACCTTC
.	TRBV6-4	.	TRBJ1-6	CASSEAGMSLTPLHF	TGTGCCAGCAGTGAGGCAGGGATGAGCCTGACACCCCTCCACTTT
.	TRBV5-4	.	TRBJ2-3	CASSLHEADTQYF	TGTGCCAGCAGCCTGCATGAGGCAGATACGCAGTATTTT
.	TRBV3-1/TRBV3-2	TRBD1	TRBJ2-3	CASSQERDLRDREGTQYF	TGTGCCAGCAGCCAAGAAAGGGACCTTAGGGACAGGGAAGGTACGCAGTATTTT
.	TRBV9	.	TRBJ1-1	CASSPSPSGTEAFF	TGTGCCAGCAGCCCGTCCCCGTCGGGGACTGAAGCTTTCTTT
.	TRBV5-1	.	TRBJ1-2	CASSLASSYGYTF	TGCGCCAGCAGCCTAGCCTCTAGCTATGGCTACACCTTC
.	TRBV9	TRBD1	TRBJ2-1	CASSVTGTGGRLETYNEQFF	TGTGCCAGCAGCGTTACCGGGACAGGGGGCCGGTTGGAGACATACAATGAGCAGTTCTTC
.	TRBV7-7	.	TRBJ2-4	CASSLARPDVTAKNIQYF	TGTGCCAGCAGCTTAGCCAGGCCAGACGTGACGGCCAAAAACATTCAGTACTTC